Sequencing of this T cell receptor beta chain was carried out in a study of beta chain features in type 1 diabetes. Every isolated RNA sample was fully reverse transcribed, so sequencing captured expressed TCRB transcripts. TCRdb's table, derived via immunoSEQ multiplex PCR, lists solely in-frame clones and lacks some. The data contain hundreds of thousands of clones, 11% to 15% of them seen just once; the ten biggest clones take up 0.035% to 0.045%. Comments on this clone: The antigen is not known.

Germline V gene lookup returns CDR1 SGHNT and CDR2 YYREEE (reference sequence). This CDR3 spans 11 amino acids. J lost 11 bases, V lost 3 bases, and 3 bases had no gene match. Study results and caveats: Shorter TCRB CDR3s, moderately but significantly so, were found in Type 1 diabetes patients in all four CD4+ subsets.

The origin of this receptor is a man younger than 35 with type 1 diabetes. This chain uses TRBV5-4 with TRBJ2-3, with TRBD2 matching over 7 bases. The sequencing input was naive CD4+ T cells from blood. The CDR3: CASSSGLEQYF. The CDR3 DNA sequence: TGTGCCAGCAGCTCCGGACTAGAGCAGTATTTT.